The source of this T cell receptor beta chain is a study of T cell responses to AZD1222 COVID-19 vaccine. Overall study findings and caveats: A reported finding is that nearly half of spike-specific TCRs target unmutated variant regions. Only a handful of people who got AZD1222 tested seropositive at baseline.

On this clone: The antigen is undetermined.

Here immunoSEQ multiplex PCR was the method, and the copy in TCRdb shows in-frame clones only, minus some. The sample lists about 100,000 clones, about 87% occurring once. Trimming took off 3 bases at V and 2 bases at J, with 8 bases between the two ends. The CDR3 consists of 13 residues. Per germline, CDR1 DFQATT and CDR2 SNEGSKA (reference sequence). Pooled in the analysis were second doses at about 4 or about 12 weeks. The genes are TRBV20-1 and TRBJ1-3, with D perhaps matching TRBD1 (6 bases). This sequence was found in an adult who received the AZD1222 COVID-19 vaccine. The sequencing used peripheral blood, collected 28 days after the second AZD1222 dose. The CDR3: CSASQGTGNTIYF. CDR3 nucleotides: TGCAGTGCTAGTCAGGGGACTGGAAACACCATATATTTT.